This record looks at one T cell receptor beta chain sequence and its context. Its antigen is undetermined. The source of the sample is a study of cytomegalovirus exposure and HLA in healthy donors. Findings of the study overall: As a later analysis showed, several of the most significant clusters appeared to be linked to common viral pathogens. What a later analysis reportedly showed was that an Asian-associated ancestry cluster had fewer N-insertions than the 666-donor mean.

V was shortened by 0 bases and J by 8 bases, with 8 bases between the two germline ends. The CDR3 spans 13 residues. Per the germline V gene, CDR1 is SGHVS and CDR2 is FNYEAQ. The PCR made use of 60 Vbeta and 13 Jbeta primers. The repertoire was sequenced with immunoSEQ multiplex PCR; TCRdb's copy has only in-frame clones and lacks some. The top ten clones hold roughly 4.3% of a sample with 150,000 to 200,000 clones, around four fifths of them seen once. The sequence was collected from a middle-aged man in good health and CMV-seropositive. The chain joins TRBV7-6 to TRBJ2-1; D unresolved. Sequencing input: PBMCs. CDR3 sequence: CASSLASAYEQFF. The CDR3 DNA follows: TGTGCCAGCAGCTTAGCGAGCGCTTATGAGCAGTTCTTC.